This TCR beta chain was captured by sequencing in a study of a mutant IDH1 vaccine in newly diagnosed glioma. Germline CDR1 is SEHNR and CDR2 is FQNEAQ (reference sequence). The junction had 2 bases not matched to a gene; V was cut back by 3 bases and J by 3 bases. The CDR3 has 14 amino acids. Libraries were prepared by immunoSEQ multiplex PCR; TCRdb keeps only in-frame clonotypes and omits some of them. This sample has about 53,000 clones, with around four fifths found just once. The time point was: week 5, during vaccination. Each dose delivered 300 ug of mutant IDH1 20-mer peptide subcutaneously with imiquimod. As to this clone: Its target is unknown.

This clonotype was obtained from a woman aged 45-65 years with glioma. Sequenced here: PBMCs, sampled from a glioma patient whose treatment included an IDH1 peptide vaccine. V gene TRBV7-9 combines with J gene TRBJ2-3; TRBD2 agrees at 8 bases. CDR3 sequence: CASSFGGGTDTQYF. For the CDR3, the DNA is TGTGCCAGCAGCTTTGGCGGGGGGACAGATACGCAGTATTTT. Using reference TRBV7-9 and TRBJ2-3 for the parts outside the CDR3, the full variable domain is DTGVSQNPRHKITKRGQNVTFRCDPISEHNRLYWYRQTLGQGPEFLTYFQNEAQLEKSRLLSDRFSAERPKGSFSTLEIQRTEQGDSAMYLCASSFGGGTDTQYFGPGTRLTVL.